Each of the 27 T cell receptor beta chains below was sequenced from the same sample in a study of cytomegalovirus exposure and HLA in healthy donors. Primers: 60 Vbeta forward and 13 Jbeta reverse. Only in-frame clones appear in the TCRdb table, and some are missing; sequencing was by immunoSEQ multiplex PCR. The table lists under 200,000 clones, around 74% of them singletons. Material for sequencing was PBMCs. The receptors come from a female donor in good health and CMV-seronegative.

The chain has TRBV13 and TRBJ1-1; 8 nucleotides line up with TRBD1. V dropped 7 bases and J dropped 4; count of bases not matched to a gene: 17. The CDR3 has 17 residues. The germline gives CDR1 PRHDT, CDR2 FYEKMQ (reference sequence). CDR3 sequence (DNA): TGTGCCAGCAACTTGCAGGGGGCCGACGGTTCGTCCACTGAAGCTTTCTTT. Its protein is CASNLQGADGSSTEAFF.

J is TRBJ2-2 and V is TRBV9; 9 bases match TRBD2. The CDR3 is 14 amino acids. V was clipped by 2 bases and J by 5 bases; unmatched bases: 1. Germline assignment: CDR1 SGDLS and CDR2 YYNGEE. The CDR3 loop reads CASSVTSGTGELFF. The CDR3 nucleotides read TGTGCCAGCAGCGTTACTAGCGGGACCGGGGAGCTGTTTTTT.

The chain employs TRBV15 and TRBJ1-5; D is unclear. This CDR3 is built from 17 residues. Germline V gene lookup returns CDR1 LNHNV and CDR2 YYDKDF (reference sequence). V lost 0 bases and J lost 1, with 13 bases in between. In DNA form, the CDR3 reads TGTGCCACCAGCAGAGATTCAGAGGGTCTGAGCAATCAGCCCCAGCATTTT. Its protein is CATSRDSEGLSNQPQHF.

This chain uses TRBV6-6 with TRBJ2-7, with TRBD1 identical over 7 bases. Germline V lookup: CDR1 MNHNY, CDR2 SVGAGI (reference sequence). V lost 6 bases and J lost 12; bases outside the gene matches: 8. This CDR3 is 11 amino acids long. As DNA, the CDR3 is TGTGCCAGCAGGGGGGACAGTAACCCGTACTTC. Translated: CASRGDSNPYF.

The DNA for the CDR3 is TGTGCCAGCAGTAAACAGGGGCCGGGTGATGAAGCTTTCTTT. Amino acids: CASSKQGPGDEAFF. The chain couples TRBV6-6 to TRBJ1-1, with 7 bases matching TRBD1. V gave up 5 bases and J gave up 7 bases; unmatched junction bases: 10. Germline CDR1 reads MNHNY; CDR2 reads SVGAGI (reference sequence). The CDR3 extends over 14 amino acids.

The rearrangement uses TRBV29-1 and TRBJ2-5; a weak D match, TRBD2 (6 bases). The germline V and J ends were trimmed by 7 bases and 0 bases, with 18 bases remaining between them. Germline V CDR1 and CDR2: SQVTM, ANQGSEA. The CDR3 runs to 15 residues. Here the CDR3 reads CSGQSGGPHQETQYF. DNA of the CDR3: TGCAGCGGGCAGAGCGGAGGGCCCCACCAAGAGACCCAGTACTTC.

There are a few counts of this clone. In DNA form, the CDR3 reads TGCGCCAGCAGCTTGGGGCAGGCGTACACTGAAGCTTTCTTT. Translated, it gives CASSLGQAYTEAFF. V usage is TRBV5-1 and J usage is TRBJ1-1; unclear D gene. Germline CDR1 is SGHRS and CDR2 is YFSETQ. Trimming removed 0 bases from V and 3 bases from J, with 9 bases in between. CDR3 size: 14 residues.

The chain joins TRBV6-5 to TRBJ2-7; 7 nucleotides line up with TRBD2. Trimming at V came to 6 bases and at J to 5 bases, leaving 7 bases not matched to a gene. This CDR3 is built from 13 residues. Germline CDR1 MNHEY, CDR2 SVGAGI. CDR3 residues: CASRRTSRNEQYF. The CDR3 bases are TGTGCCAGCAGACGGACTAGTAGGAACGAGCAGTACTTC.

V is TRBV11-3 and J is TRBJ2-5, with D possibly matching TRBD2 (5 bases). V shed 5 bases and J shed 4 bases, with 8 bases lying between them. The CDR3 consists of 12 residues. CDR1 and CDR2 from the germline V gene are SGHNT and YENEEA. This CDR3 reads CASSRGLETQYF. The CDR3, as DNA: TGTGCCAGCAGCCGAGGGCTAGAGACCCAGTACTTC. Full variable domain (rest looked up from reference TRBV11-3 and TRBJ2-5): EAGVVQSPRYKIIEKKQPVAFWCNPISGHNTLYWYLQNLGQGPELLIRYENEEAVDDSQLPKDRFSAERLKGVDSTLKIQPAELGDSAVYLCASSRGLETQYFGPGTRLLVL.

The CDR3 loop is CASSLGGVMNTEAFF. CDR3 DNA sequence: TGTGCCAGCAGCTTAGGGGGAGTCATGAACACTGAAGCTTTCTTT. The chain couples TRBV11-3 to TRBJ1-1; D remains unclear. Trimming left V 1 base short and J 0 bases short, with 9 bases between. Germline V lookup: CDR1 SGHNT, CDR2 YENEEA. The CDR3 consists of 15 residues.

This clone occurred a few times. This chain joins TRBV14 and TRBJ1-1; no reliable D call. CDR1 and CDR2 (germline): SGHDN, FVKESK. The CDR3 contains 13 residues. With 0 bases removed from V and 10 bases from J, the gap between germline ends came to 12 bases. DNA for the CDR3: TGTGCCAGCAGCCAAGATTTCTCTTTCGGAGCTTTCTTT. Translation gives CASSQDFSFGAFF.

The chain employs TRBV18 and TRBJ1-4; perhaps TRBD1 as D (5 bases). CDR1 is KGHSH and CDR2 is LQKENI in the germline V gene. The CDR3 length is 15 residues. Trimming took 4 bases from V and 8 from J, leaving 17 bases between them. The CDR3 here is CASSRTGDRGEKLFF. In nucleotides, the CDR3 is TGTGCCAGCTCACGCACTGGGGACCGGGGGGAAAAACTGTTTTTT.

The V and J genes are TRBV6-1 and TRBJ2-5; 7 positions match TRBD1. This CDR3 has 14 amino acids. Per the germline V gene, CDR1 is MNHNS and CDR2 is SASEGT. Germline trimming cut 6 bases from V and 1 base from J; bases unmatched to any gene: 5. This CDR3 reads CASSGQAAQETQYF. CDR3 bases: TGTGCCAGCAGCGGACAGGCCGCCCAAGAGACCCAGTACTTC.

The chain combines TRBV15 with TRBJ1-2, with D maybe TRBD1 (6 bases). V was pared by 1 base and J by 4 bases, with 13 bases between. The CDR3 runs 15 residues. Per germline, CDR1 LNHNV and CDR2 YYDKDF (reference sequence). Written as DNA, the CDR3 is TGTGCCACCAGCAGAGGGTTTCTGACAGGCTATGGCTACACCTTC. This gives the protein CATSRGFLTGYGYTF.

This rearrangement joins TRBV7-2 to TRBJ2-1; the match to TRBD2 covers 9 bases. The CDR3 is 16 amino acids. V lost 5 bases, J lost 9 bases, and 14 bases stayed unmatched. The germline V gene has CDR1 SGHTA and CDR2 FQGNSA. In nucleotides, the CDR3 is TGTGCCAGCAGCCCCGGGGGGAGCCTAGCGGGGACTGAGCAGTTCTTC. Its protein product is CASSPGGSLAGTEQFF.

The genes are TRBV18 and TRBJ2-3; TRBD1 matches at 9 bases. Germline V gene lookup returns CDR1 KGHSH and CDR2 LQKENI. V dropped 8 bases and J dropped 2; count of bases not matched to a gene: 8. The CDR3 contains 15 residues. CDR3 loop: CASRRTGVATDTQYF. The CDR3 nucleotides are TGTGCCAGCCGCCGGACAGGGGTGGCCACAGATACGCAGTATTTT.

V gene TRBV7-6 combines with J gene TRBJ2-7; TRBD1 matches at 7 bases. The germline V gene encodes CDR1 SGHVS and CDR2 FNYEAQ. The V gene end was trimmed by 1 base and the J gene end by 3 bases; junction bases not matched to a gene: 3. This CDR3 is 14 amino acids long. CDR3 region: CASSLDRGFYEQYF. CDR3 in DNA: TGTGCCAGCAGCTTAGACAGGGGCTTCTACGAGCAGTACTTC.

V usage is TRBV2 and J usage is TRBJ2-5; 8 bases line up with TRBD1. V dropped 7 bases and J dropped 1; count of bases not matched to a gene: 2. This CDR3 has 13 amino acids. Germline V gives CDR1 SNHLY, CDR2 FYNNEI. The CDR3 DNA reads TGTGCCAGCACGGACAGGGCCCAAGAGACCCAGTACTTC. This codes for CASTDRAQETQYF.

This clone was counted between two and nine times. This chain links TRBV7-9 with TRBJ1-1; 7 positions match TRBD1. V lost 6 bases, J lost 8 bases, and 6 bases stayed unmatched. The length of the CDR3 is 12 residues. The germline CDR1 and CDR2 sequences are SEHNR and FQNEAQ (reference sequence). CDR3 protein: CASRPTGREAFF. Written as DNA, the CDR3 is TGTGCCAGCAGACCGACAGGGAGAGAAGCTTTCTTT.

The V and J genes are TRBV7-2 and TRBJ2-7; 10 positions agree with TRBD2. The CDR3 length is 14 residues. The V gene's germline CDR1 is SGHTA and CDR2 FQGNSA. The ends lost 6 bases at V and 4 bases at J; junction bases unmatched: 6. The CDR3 spells CASSSSSGRYEQYF. CDR3 DNA sequence: TGTGCCAGCAGTTCCTCTAGCGGGAGATACGAGCAGTACTTC.

V is TRBV6-6 and J is TRBJ1-4; 9 nucleotides match TRBD1. With 7 bases clipped from V and 8 bases from J, the junction kept 11 bases outside the gene matches. Germline lookup yields CDR1 MNHNY and CDR2 SVGAGI (reference sequence). This CDR3 is built from 15 residues. CDR3 sequence (DNA): TGTGCCAGCAACCACGGACAGGGGCCGCAGGAAAAACTGTTTTTT. It translates to CASNHGQGPQEKLFF.

The chain couples TRBV5-1 to TRBJ2-6; D gene ambiguous. Germline values: CDR1 SGHRS, CDR2 YFSETQ. This CDR3 is built from 14 residues. V lost 8 bases and J lost 2, with 11 bases in between. Here the CDR3 reads CASLITPGANVLTF. The CDR3 DNA sequence: TGCGCCAGTCTGATTACACCTGGGGCCAACGTCCTGACTTTC.

This clone has a handful of counts. The CDR3 region is CASSYSIRNEKLFF. The CDR3 nucleotides read TGTGCCAGCAGTTACTCGATCCGGAATGAAAAACTGTTTTTT. V and J are TRBV6-5 and TRBJ1-4, with D hard to call. The CDR3 has 14 residues. Trimming cost V 0 bases and J 5 bases, with 7 bases left between them. Per the germline V gene, CDR1 is MNHEY and CDR2 is SVGAGI.

The rearrangement joins TRBV6-4 to TRBJ2-7; 7 nucleotides agree with TRBD2. The CDR3 loop spans 15 amino acids. Unmatched junction bases numbered 8, after V lost 0 bases and J lost 6 bases. Germline CDR1 reads MRHNA; CDR2 reads SNTAGT. Here the CDR3 DNA reads TGTGCCAGCAGTGACTCGTACAGCGGGAAATCCGAGCAGTACTTC. Translating it yields CASSDSYSGKSEQYF.

J is TRBJ2-7 and V is TRBV6-5; D possibly corresponds to TRBD2 (6 bases). V lost 5 bases and J lost 0, with 14 bases in between. The CDR3 has 15 residues. CDR1 is MNHEY and CDR2 is SVGAGI in the germline V gene. The CDR3 bases are TGTGCCAGCAGTCGGACGGGAGAGAGCTCCTACGAGCAGTACTTC. Translated: CASSRTGESSYEQYF.

The V call is TRBV29-1, the J call TRBJ2-3, with a possible D match to TRBD1 (6 bases). Per the germline V gene, CDR1 is SQVTM and CDR2 is ANQGSEA. Trimming took 4 bases from V and 4 from J, leaving 12 bases between them. This CDR3 has 13 residues. The CDR3 DNA sequence: TGCAGCGTTGTGGGGGCTCTGCCAGATACGCAGTATTTT. Protein: CSVVGALPDTQYF.

The V and J genes are TRBV6-5 and TRBJ1-5; 8 positions agree with TRBD1. There are 15 residues in the CDR3. Germline V gives CDR1 MNHEY, CDR2 SVGAGI. The ends lost 4 bases at V and 4 bases at J; junction bases unmatched: 6. Here the CDR3 DNA reads TGTGCCAGCAGTTTTAAACAGGGGGGAAATCAGCCCCAGCATTTT. Amino acids: CASSFKQGGNQPQHF.